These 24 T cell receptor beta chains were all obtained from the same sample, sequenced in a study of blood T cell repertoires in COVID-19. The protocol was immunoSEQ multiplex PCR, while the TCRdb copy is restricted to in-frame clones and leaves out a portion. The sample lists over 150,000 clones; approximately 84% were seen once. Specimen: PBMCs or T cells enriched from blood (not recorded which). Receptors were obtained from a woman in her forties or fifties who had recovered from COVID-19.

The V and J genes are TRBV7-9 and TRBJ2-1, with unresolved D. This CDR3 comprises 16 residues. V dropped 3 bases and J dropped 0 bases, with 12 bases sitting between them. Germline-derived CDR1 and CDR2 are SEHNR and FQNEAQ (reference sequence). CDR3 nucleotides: TGTGCCAGCAGCTTGTTTCTCCGGAGCTCCTACAATGAGCAGTTCTTC. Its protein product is CASSLFLRSSYNEQFF.

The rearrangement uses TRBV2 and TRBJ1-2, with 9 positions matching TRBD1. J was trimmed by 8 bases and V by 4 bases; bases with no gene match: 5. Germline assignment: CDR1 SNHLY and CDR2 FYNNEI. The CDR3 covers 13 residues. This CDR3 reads CASSVGTGIGYTF. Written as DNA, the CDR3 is TGTGCCAGCAGTGTAGGGACAGGGATAGGCTACACCTTC.

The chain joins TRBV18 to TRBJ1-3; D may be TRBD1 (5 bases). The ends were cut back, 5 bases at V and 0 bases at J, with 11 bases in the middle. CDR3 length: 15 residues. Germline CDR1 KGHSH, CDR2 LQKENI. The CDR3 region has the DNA TGTGCCAGCTCATACGCGGGGCACTCTGGAAACACCATATATTTT. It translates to CASSYAGHSGNTIYF.

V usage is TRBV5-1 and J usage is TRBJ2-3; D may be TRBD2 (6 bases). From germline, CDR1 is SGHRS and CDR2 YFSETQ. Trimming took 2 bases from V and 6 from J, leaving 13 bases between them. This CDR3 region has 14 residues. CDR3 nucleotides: TGCGCCAGCAGCTTCGGACTACCTCGGGATACGCAGTATTTT. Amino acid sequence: CASSFGLPRDTQYF.

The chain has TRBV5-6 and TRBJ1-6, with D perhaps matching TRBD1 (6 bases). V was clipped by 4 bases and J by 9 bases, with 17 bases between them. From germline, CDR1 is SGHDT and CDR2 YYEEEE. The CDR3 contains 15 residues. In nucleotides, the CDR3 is TGTGCCAGCAGCAAGGCGGGGGCGGGAATTTCACCCCTCCACTTT. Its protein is CASSKAGAGISPLHF.

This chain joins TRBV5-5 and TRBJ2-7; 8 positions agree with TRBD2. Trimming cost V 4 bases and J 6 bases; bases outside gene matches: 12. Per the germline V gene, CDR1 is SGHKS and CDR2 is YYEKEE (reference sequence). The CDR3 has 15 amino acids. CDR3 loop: CASSPRGGSSGEQYF. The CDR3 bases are TGTGCCAGCAGCCCCCGGGGGGGATCCTCTGGCGAGCAGTACTTC.

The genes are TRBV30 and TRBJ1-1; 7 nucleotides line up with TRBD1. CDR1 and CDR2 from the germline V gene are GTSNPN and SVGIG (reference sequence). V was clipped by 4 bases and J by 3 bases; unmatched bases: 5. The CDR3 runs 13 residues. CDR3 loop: CAWTLDRHTEAFF. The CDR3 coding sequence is TGTGCCTGGACTCTGGACAGGCACACTGAAGCTTTCTTT. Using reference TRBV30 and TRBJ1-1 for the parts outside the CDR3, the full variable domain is SQTIHQWPATLVQPVGSPLSLECTVEGTSNPNLYWYRQAAGRGLQLLFYSVGIGQISSEVPQNLSASRPQDRQFILSSKKLLLSDSGFYLCAWTLDRHTEAFFGQGTRLTVV.

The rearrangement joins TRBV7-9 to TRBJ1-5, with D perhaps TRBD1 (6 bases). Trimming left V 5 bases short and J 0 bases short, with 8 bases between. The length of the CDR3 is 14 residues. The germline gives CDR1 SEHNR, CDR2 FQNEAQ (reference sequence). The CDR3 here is CASSPTGSNQPQHF. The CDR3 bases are TGTGCCAGCAGCCCGACAGGTAGCAATCAGCCCCAGCATTTT.

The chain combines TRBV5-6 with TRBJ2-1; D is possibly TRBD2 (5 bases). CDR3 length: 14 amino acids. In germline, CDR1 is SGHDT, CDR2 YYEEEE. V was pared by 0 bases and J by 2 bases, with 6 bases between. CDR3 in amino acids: CASSLVGTYNEQFF. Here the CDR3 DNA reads TGTGCCAGCAGCTTGGTCGGGACCTACAATGAGCAGTTCTTC.

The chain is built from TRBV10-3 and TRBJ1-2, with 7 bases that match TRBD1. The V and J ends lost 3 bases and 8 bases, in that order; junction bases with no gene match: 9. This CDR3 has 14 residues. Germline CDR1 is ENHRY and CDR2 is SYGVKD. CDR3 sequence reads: CAISEGTAIRGYTF. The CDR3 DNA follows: TGTGCCATCAGTGAAGGGACAGCCATTAGGGGCTACACCTTC.

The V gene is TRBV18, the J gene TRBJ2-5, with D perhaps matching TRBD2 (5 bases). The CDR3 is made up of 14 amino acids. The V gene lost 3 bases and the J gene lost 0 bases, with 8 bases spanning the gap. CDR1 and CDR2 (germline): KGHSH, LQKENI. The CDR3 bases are TGTGCCAGCTCACCCAGAGCGGACCAAGAGACCCAGTACTTC. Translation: CASSPRADQETQYF.

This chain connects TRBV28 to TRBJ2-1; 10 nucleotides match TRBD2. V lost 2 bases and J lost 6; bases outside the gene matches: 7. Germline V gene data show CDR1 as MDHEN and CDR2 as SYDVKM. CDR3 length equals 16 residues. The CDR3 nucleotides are TGTGCCAGCAGTTTAAGTAGGACTAGCGGCGCCAATGAGCAGTTCTTC. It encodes CASSLSRTSGANEQFF.

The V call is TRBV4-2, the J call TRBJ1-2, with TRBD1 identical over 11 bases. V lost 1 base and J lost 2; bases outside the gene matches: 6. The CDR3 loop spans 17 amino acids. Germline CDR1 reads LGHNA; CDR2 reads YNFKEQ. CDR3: CASSQVRTGGLNYGYTF. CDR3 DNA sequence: TGTGCCAGCAGCCAAGTAAGGACAGGGGGCCTCAACTATGGCTACACCTTC.

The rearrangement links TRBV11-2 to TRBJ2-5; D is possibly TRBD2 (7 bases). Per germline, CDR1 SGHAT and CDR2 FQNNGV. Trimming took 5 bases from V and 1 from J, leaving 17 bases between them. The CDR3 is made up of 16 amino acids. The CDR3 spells CASSRGGGGIQETQYF. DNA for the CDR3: TGTGCCAGCAGCCGCGGGGGAGGGGGGATCCAAGAGACCCAGTACTTC.

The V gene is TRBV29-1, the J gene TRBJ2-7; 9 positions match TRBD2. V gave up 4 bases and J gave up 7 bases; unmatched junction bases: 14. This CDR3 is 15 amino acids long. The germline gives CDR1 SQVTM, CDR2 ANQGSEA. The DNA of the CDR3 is TGCAGCGTTGCTCCGCGGGGGGGCCAACCTTGGGAGCAGTACTTC. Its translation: CSVAPRGGQPWEQYF.

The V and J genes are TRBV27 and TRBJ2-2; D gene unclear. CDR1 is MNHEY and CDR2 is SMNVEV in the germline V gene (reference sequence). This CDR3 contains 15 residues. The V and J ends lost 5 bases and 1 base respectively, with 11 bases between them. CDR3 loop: CASSLLPRNTGELFF. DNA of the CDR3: TGTGCCAGCAGTCTACTCCCGAGGAACACCGGGGAGCTGTTTTTT.

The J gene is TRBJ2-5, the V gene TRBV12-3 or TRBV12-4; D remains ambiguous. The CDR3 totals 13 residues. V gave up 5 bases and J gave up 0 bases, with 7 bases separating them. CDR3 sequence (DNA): TGTGCCAGCAGTCCCGCAGACCAAGAGACCCAGTACTTC. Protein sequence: CASSPADQETQYF.

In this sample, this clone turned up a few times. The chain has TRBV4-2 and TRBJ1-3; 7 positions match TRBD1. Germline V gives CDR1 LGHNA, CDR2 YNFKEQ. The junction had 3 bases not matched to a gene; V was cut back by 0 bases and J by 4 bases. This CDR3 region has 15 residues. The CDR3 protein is CASSQEGGAGNTIYF. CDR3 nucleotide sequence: TGTGCCAGCAGCCAAGAAGGGGGCGCCGGAAACACCATATATTTT.

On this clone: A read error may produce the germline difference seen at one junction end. The CDR3 sequence is CASSPGAGGGNTIYF. CDR3 DNA: TGTGCTAGCAGCCCAGGGGCAGGGGGTGGAAACACCATATATTTT. The rearrangement uses TRBV7-7 and TRBJ1-3, with 7 nucleotides matching TRBD1. Germline CDR1 reads SSHAT; CDR2 reads FNYEAQ (reference sequence). This CDR3 is 15 amino acids long.

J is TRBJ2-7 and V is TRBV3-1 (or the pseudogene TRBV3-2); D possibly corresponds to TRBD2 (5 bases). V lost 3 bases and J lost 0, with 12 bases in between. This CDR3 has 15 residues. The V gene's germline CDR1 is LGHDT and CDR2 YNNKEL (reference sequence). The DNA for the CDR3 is TGTGCCAGCAGCCAGACTAAGCCGAGCTCCTACGAGCAGTACTTC. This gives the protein CASSQTKPSSYEQYF.

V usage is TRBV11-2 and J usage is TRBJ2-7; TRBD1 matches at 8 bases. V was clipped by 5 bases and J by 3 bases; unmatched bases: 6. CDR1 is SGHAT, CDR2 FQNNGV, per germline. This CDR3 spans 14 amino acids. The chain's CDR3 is CASSLQGAYYEQYF. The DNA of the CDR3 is TGTGCCAGCAGCCTCCAGGGGGCATACTACGAGCAGTACTTC. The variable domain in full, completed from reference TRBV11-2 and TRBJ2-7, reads EAGVAQSPRYKIIEKRQSVAFWCNPISGHATLYWYQQILGQGPKLLIQFQNNGVVDDSQLPKDRFSAERLKGVDSTLKIQPAKLEDSAVYLCASSLQGAYYEQYFGPGTRLTVT.

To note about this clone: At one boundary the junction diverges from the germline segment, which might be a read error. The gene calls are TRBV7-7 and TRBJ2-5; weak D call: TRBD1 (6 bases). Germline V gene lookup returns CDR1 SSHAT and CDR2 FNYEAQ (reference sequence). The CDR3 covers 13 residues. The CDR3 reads CASSPGQQETQYF. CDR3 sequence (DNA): TGTGCTAGCAGCCCTGGACAGCAAGAGACCCAGTACTTC.

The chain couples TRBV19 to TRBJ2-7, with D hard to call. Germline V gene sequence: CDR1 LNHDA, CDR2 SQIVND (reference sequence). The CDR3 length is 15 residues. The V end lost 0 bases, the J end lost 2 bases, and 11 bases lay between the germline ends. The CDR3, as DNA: TGTGCCAGTAGTATAGATGGGCGCAGACCCTACGAGCAGTACTTC. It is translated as CASSIDGRRPYEQYF.

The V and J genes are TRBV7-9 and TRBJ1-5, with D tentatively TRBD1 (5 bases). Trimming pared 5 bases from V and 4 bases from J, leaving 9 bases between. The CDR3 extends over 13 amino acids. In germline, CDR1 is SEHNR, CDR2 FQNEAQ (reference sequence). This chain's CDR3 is CASSQQVNQPQHF. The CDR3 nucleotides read TGTGCCAGCAGCCAACAGGTTAATCAGCCCCAGCATTTT.